This entry lists 26 T cell receptor beta chains sequenced from one sample in a study of cytomegalovirus exposure and HLA in healthy donors. PCR amplification relied on 60 Vbeta primers (plus 13 Jbeta primers). Sequencing used immunoSEQ multiplex PCR; TCRdb keeps in-frame clones, though not all of them. Of about 160,000 clones listed, approximately 79% are singletons. Sequencing was done on a sample of PBMCs. The receptors come from a man aged 40-55 years in good health and CMV-seronegative.

This chain connects TRBV6-5 to TRBJ2-7, with a possible D match to TRBD1 (5 bases). This CDR3 is 14 amino acids long. The V end lost 11 bases, the J end lost 9 bases, and 26 bases lay between the germline ends. Germline CDR1 and CDR2: MNHEY and SVGAGI. The CDR3 DNA follows: TGTGCCGACCTACCGACAGCCGACACGTCCGGGCAGTACTTC. As protein: CADLPTADTSGQYF.

This clone was seen more than once but under ten times. The chain links TRBV7-9 to TRBJ2-3; 7 nucleotides agree with TRBD1. The CDR3 is 15 residues long. V trimming: 4 bases; J trimming: 0 bases; junction bases outside the gene matches: 4. Per the germline V gene, CDR1 is SEHNR and CDR2 is FQNEAQ (reference sequence). The CDR3 DNA is TGTGCCAGCAGCTACACAGGGGCTAGCACAGATACGCAGTATTTT. Residues: CASSYTGASTDTQYF. Using reference TRBV7-9 and TRBJ2-3 for the parts outside the CDR3, the full variable domain is DTGVSQNPRHKITKRGQNVTFRCDPISEHNRLYWYRQTLGQGPEFLTYFQNEAQLEKSRLLSDRFSAERPKGSFSTLEIQRTEQGDSAMYLCASSYTGASTDTQYFGPGTRLTVL.

The V gene is TRBV5-6, the J gene TRBJ1-1; tentative D call: TRBD1 (6 bases). V was clipped by 3 bases and J by 5 bases, with 17 bases between them. CDR3 size: 15 residues. CDR1 SGHDT and CDR2 YYEEEE come from the germline V gene. This chain's CDR3 is CASSWGAGGWTEAFF. The CDR3 nucleotides are TGTGCCAGCAGCTGGGGGGCGGGAGGATGGACTGAAGCTTTCTTT.

The rearrangement links TRBV7-2 to TRBJ2-7, with D perhaps TRBD1 (6 bases). With 5 bases removed from V and 6 bases from J, the gap between germline ends came to 11 bases. Looked up from germline, CDR1 is SGHTA and CDR2 is FQGNSA. This CDR3 spans 12 amino acids. The CDR3 sequence: CASSPQGSEQYF. CDR3 DNA: TGTGCCAGCAGCCCACAGGGTTCCGAGCAGTACTTC.

This clone was seen a single time. The chain recombines TRBV30 with TRBJ1-5; the D is unclear. This CDR3 comprises 14 residues. Germline V gene data show CDR1 as GTSNPN and CDR2 as SVGIG (reference sequence). V lost 2 bases and J lost 1, with 9 bases in between. The CDR3 DNA is TGTGCCTGGAGTTCAGGAATAAGCAATCAGCCCCAGCATTTT. Its translation is CAWSSGISNQPQHF.

The gene calls are TRBV6-1 and TRBJ2-3; 7 bases align to TRBD1. CDR1 MNHNS and CDR2 SASEGT come from the germline V gene. The trim removed 8 bases at V and 2 bases at J, leaving 4 bases unmatched. The CDR3 loop spans 13 amino acids. CDR3 sequence reads: CASGDRTTDTQYF. The CDR3 region has the DNA TGTGCCAGCGGGGACAGAACCACAGATACGCAGTATTTT.

This chain joins TRBV11-2 and TRBJ2-5; 9 bases agree with TRBD2. This CDR3 is 16 amino acids long. CDR1 and CDR2 from the germline V gene are SGHAT and FQNNGV. The J segment lost 9 bases and the V segment lost 2 bases, leaving 13 bases of the junction unmatched. The CDR3 region has the DNA TGTGCCAGCAGCTTATTGTCCGCGGTTGGCGGGGGGGCCCAGTACTTC. Residues: CASSLLSAVGGGAQYF.

The V call is TRBV2, the J call TRBJ1-2, with TRBD1 identical over 7 bases. CDR3 length: 13 amino acids. Trimming cost V 8 bases and J 5 bases; bases outside gene matches: 8. Germline V gene lookup returns CDR1 SNHLY and CDR2 FYNNEI. CDR3 region: CASVTGTDYGYTF. CDR3 DNA: TGTGCCAGCGTGACAGGGACGGATTATGGCTACACCTTC.

The V gene is TRBV10-3, the J gene TRBJ2-5; the match to TRBD2 covers 8 bases. Germline values: CDR1 ENHRY, CDR2 SYGVKD. The junction had 13 bases not matched to a gene; V was cut back by 5 bases and J by 5 bases. There are 16 residues in the CDR3. The CDR3 loop reads CAISQTGRGASETQYF. In DNA, the CDR3 is TGTGCCATCAGTCAAACGGGGCGGGGGGCTTCGGAGACCCAGTACTTC.

This clone was observed a handful of times. This sequence joins TRBV7-8 and TRBJ2-1, with 13 bases identical to TRBD2. The germline V gene has CDR1 SGHVS and CDR2 FQNEAQ. V shed 1 base, J shed 7 bases, and the junction held 7 bases outside the gene matches. The CDR3 loop spans 17 amino acids. CDR3 nucleotides: TGTGCCAGCAGCTTAGAACTAGCGGGGGGGTGGGTGAATGAGCAGTTCTTC. It is translated as CASSLELAGGWVNEQFF.

V is TRBV25-1 and J is TRBJ2-3; D gene ambiguous. V was pared by 1 base and J by 6 bases, with 5 bases between. The CDR3 has 12 amino acids. Looked up from germline, CDR1 is MGHDK and CDR2 is SYGVNS. As DNA, the CDR3 is TGTGCCAGCAGTGAATCCCAGGATACGCAGTATTTT. Amino acids: CASSESQDTQYF.

The chain joins TRBV6-5 to TRBJ2-7; 9 bases align to TRBD1. The CDR3 has 15 amino acids. The V and J ends lost 6 bases and 1 base, in that order; junction bases with no gene match: 7. Germline-derived CDR1 and CDR2 are MNHEY and SVGAGI. The CDR3 region has the DNA TGTGCCAGCAGAAACCGACAGGGGGGTTCCTACGAGCAGTACTTC. This translates into CASRNRQGGSYEQYF.

The chain recombines TRBV5-5 with TRBJ2-2, with unresolved D. Germline CDR1 is SGHKS and CDR2 is YYEKEE (reference sequence). The CDR3 is 12 residues long. The V end was cut by 6 bases, the J end by 5 bases, with 8 bases between. CDR3 amino acids: CASIVMTGELFF. CDR3 sequence (DNA): TGTGCCAGCATTGTTATGACCGGGGAGCTGTTTTTT.

The gene calls are TRBV5-1 and TRBJ2-7, with 8 bases matching TRBD1. V lost 1 base, J lost 7 bases, and 10 bases stayed unmatched. The CDR3 covers 15 residues. Germline CDR1 reads SGHRS; CDR2 reads YFSETQ. CDR3 in amino acids: CASSLLQGEFGEQYF. In DNA form, the CDR3 reads TGCGCCAGCAGCTTGTTACAGGGGGAATTTGGGGAGCAGTACTTC.

The genes are TRBV28 and TRBJ2-7, with D perhaps matching TRBD1 (5 bases). From germline, CDR1 is MDHEN and CDR2 SYDVKM. This CDR3 region has 14 residues. Trimming removed 5 bases from V and 5 bases from J, with 16 bases in between. CDR3 in DNA: TGTGCCAGCAGTCCCCCTCACAGGTTCCACGAGCAGTACTTC. Translating it yields CASSPPHRFHEQYF.

The J gene is TRBJ1-5, the V gene TRBV5-8, with 7 bases identical to TRBD1. Germline trimming cut 3 bases from V and 5 bases from J; bases unmatched to any gene: 5. The CDR3 covers 14 residues. Germline assignment: CDR1 SGHTS and CDR2 YDEGEE. The CDR3 sequence: CASSSQGDYQPQHF. CDR3 nucleotide sequence: TGTGCCAGCAGCTCGCAGGGGGACTATCAGCCCCAGCATTTT.

The V and J genes are TRBV7-2 and TRBJ1-1, with a possible D match to TRBD1 (5 bases). The CDR3 length is 13 residues. CDR1 and CDR2 (germline): SGHTA, FQGNSA. V was cut by 2 bases and J by 1 base, with 5 bases left in between. The CDR3 spells CASSLQGNTEAFF. The CDR3 bases are TGTGCCAGCAGCTTACAGGGGAACACTGAAGCTTTCTTT. Full variable domain (outside the CDR3, taken from reference TRBV7-2 and TRBJ1-1): GAGVSQSPSNKVTEKGKDVELRCDPISGHTALYWYRQSLGQGLEFLIYFQGNSAPDKSGLPSDRFSAERTGGSVSTLTIQRTQQEDSAVYLCASSLQGNTEAFFGQGTRLTVV.

J is TRBJ2-7 and V is TRBV30; the match to TRBD1 covers 7 bases. The CDR3 is made up of 13 amino acids. Trimming took 4 bases from V and 2 from J; bases not matched to a gene: 5. CDR1 is GTSNPN and CDR2 is SVGIG in the germline V gene (reference sequence). CDR3 region: CAWNRGSPYEQYF. For the CDR3, the DNA is TGTGCCTGGAACAGGGGATCCCCCTACGAGCAGTACTTC.

This chain connects TRBV5-1 to TRBJ1-1, with TRBD1 matching 7 bases. The junction had 2 bases not matched to a gene; V was cut back by 2 bases and J by 10 bases. Per the germline V gene, CDR1 is SGHRS and CDR2 is YFSETQ. This CDR3 spans 11 amino acids. CDR3 in DNA: TGCGCCAGCAGCTTCAGGGGGATAGCTTTCTTT. Translation gives CASSFRGIAFF. The variable domain in full, with the rest retrieved from reference TRBV5-1 and TRBJ1-1, is KAGVTQTPRYLIKTRGQQVTLSCSPISGHRSVSWYQQTPGQGLQFLFEYFSETQRNKGNFPGRFSGRQFSNSRSEMNVSTLELGDSALYLCASSFRGIAFFGQGTRLTVV.

The chain uses TRBV12-5 and TRBJ1-2; D is possibly TRBD1 (6 bases). Germline CDR1 is LGHNT and CDR2 is FRNRAP. The CDR3 has 16 residues. Trimming removed 5 bases at V and 5 bases at J, with 21 bases between. The DNA for the CDR3 is TGTGCTAGTGGTACAAGCCAGGGGAGTTTAGGGTATGGCTACACCTTC. Translation gives CASGTSQGSLGYGYTF.

The J gene is TRBJ2-3, the V gene TRBV5-1; 9 positions match TRBD1. The CDR3 spans 15 residues. Germline trimming cut 0 bases from V and 3 bases from J; bases unmatched to any gene: 2. The germline gives CDR1 SGHRS, CDR2 YFSETQ. The chain's CDR3 is CASSLVGQGTDTQYF. CDR3 DNA sequence: TGCGCCAGCAGCTTGGTGGGACAGGGTACAGATACGCAGTATTTT.

The chain has TRBV10-3 and TRBJ1-2; 8 nucleotides match TRBD1. CDR3 size: 12 residues. Germline V gives CDR1 ENHRY, CDR2 SYGVKD. Trimming at V came to 7 bases and at J to 6 bases, leaving 4 bases not matched to a gene. The CDR3 region has the DNA TGTGCCATCACCTCGACAGGGGATGGCTACACCTTC. Its translation: CAITSTGDGYTF.

This clone was detected only once. V and J are TRBV27 and TRBJ1-2; D is uncertain. CDR3 length equals 17 residues. Germline CDR1 reads MNHEY; CDR2 reads SMNVEV (reference sequence). Trimming stripped 7 bases from V and 0 bases from J, with 21 bases between. The chain's CDR3 is CASTSLPGGSTNYGYTF. The DNA for the CDR3 is TGTGCCAGCACGTCCTTACCTGGAGGCAGTACTAACTATGGCTACACCTTC.

V usage is TRBV7-2 and J usage is TRBJ2-3; 7 nucleotides agree with TRBD2. CDR3 length: 16 residues. The trim removed 5 bases at V and 1 base at J, leaving 9 bases unmatched. Germline V gene sequence: CDR1 SGHTA, CDR2 FQGNSA. The CDR3 protein is CASSPLAGSRTDTQYF. Here the CDR3 DNA reads TGTGCCAGCAGCCCCTTAGCGGGTTCGCGCACAGATACGCAGTATTTT.

The rearrangement links TRBV19 to TRBJ1-2; a weak D match, TRBD1 (6 bases). The CDR3 contains 14 residues. Germline V gives CDR1 LNHDA, CDR2 SQIVND (reference sequence). Between the trimmed V and J ends, which lost 4 bases and 1 base, there was a span of 10 bases. The CDR3 loop is CASSTGQFNYGYTF. In nucleotides, the CDR3 is TGTGCCAGTAGTACCGGACAGTTTAACTATGGCTACACCTTC.

This clone was recorded a few times. The chain combines TRBV2 with TRBJ2-1; TRBD1 agrees at 10 bases. The germline V gene has CDR1 SNHLY and CDR2 FYNNEI. CDR3 size: 15 residues. V was pared by 7 bases and J by 9 bases, with 12 bases of the junction left unmatched. CDR3 in DNA: TGTGCCAGCACCCCCCGGACAGGGGGAAAGGGTGAGCAGTTCTTC. This gives the protein CASTPRTGGKGEQFF.